This is a list of T cell receptor beta chains from one sample in a study of T-cell reconstitution after alpha-beta-depleted transplantation in children. In TCRdb, the PCR reads were re-called with MiXCR into one record per CDR3 protein. Among hundreds of thousands of distinct CDR3 sequences listed, 16% were seen once. The sequencing here drew on PBMCs, mostly from graft donor cells, taken 360 days after TCRalphabeta/CD19-depleted stem cell transplant. Receptor source: a male patient younger than 18 who had a stem cell transplant for acute lymphoblastic leukemia, so the T cells may come from the graft donor. Both conserved end residues are part of each CDR3. D genes are given only for firm matches. Size values are once, few and many counts, or a class for expanded clones, and some rows have none.

j_gene | v_gene | abundance | d_gene | CDR3aa | CDR3nt
TRBJ2-5 | TRBV5-1 | . | . | CASSHLGAGVEETQYF | TGCGCCAGCAGCCACCTTGGGGCAGGGGTGGAGGAGACCCAGTACTTC
TRBJ2-3 | TRBV28 | many | . | CAIRQLLHTDTQYF | TGTGCCATCCGACAGCTTTTGCACACAGATACGCAGTATTTT
TRBJ1-1 | TRBV25-1 | many | TRBD1 | CASSPRDRAEAFF | TGTGCCAGCAGTCCGAGGGACAGGGCTGAAGCTTTCTTT
TRBJ2-7 | TRBV12-3/TRBV12-4 | . | TRBD1 | CASSLRPGGDYEQYF | TGTGCCAGCAGTTTAAGGCCAGGGGGTGACTACGAGCAGTACTTC
TRBJ2-1 | TRBV6-5 | few | TRBD2 | CASSYGGTSHFRNEQFF | TGTGCCAGCAGTTACGGTGGGACTAGTCATTTTAGGAATGAGCAGTTCTTC
TRBJ2-7 | TRBV29-1 | . | . | CSVDSGKYYEQYF | TGCAGCGTTGACTCAGGGAAATACTACGAGCAGTACTTC
TRBJ2-3 | TRBV6-2/TRBV6-3 | few | TRBD2 | CASSSWTSGRVADTQYF | TGTGCCAGCAGTTCGTGGACTAGCGGGAGGGTAGCAGATACGCAGTATTTT
TRBJ2-3 | TRBV21-1 | few | . | CANSGTSGRKRTDTQYF | TGTGCCAACTCGGGGACTAGCGGGAGGAAGAGGACAGATACGCAGTATTTT
TRBJ2-2 | TRBV15 | . | . | CATTSRVEGTGELFF | TGTGCCACTACCTCCAGGGTGGAGGGGACCGGGGAGCTGTTTTTT
TRBJ2-7 | TRBV7-9 | many | . | CASSLQGTSSYEQYF | TGTGCCAGCAGCTTACAGGGGACGAGCTCCTACGAGCAGTACTTC
TRBJ2-1 | TRBV7-9 | . | . | CASSLSVRRRYNEQFF | TGTGCCAGCAGCTTATCGGTCCGGCGGCGCTACAATGAGCAGTTCTTC
TRBJ1-5 | TRBV10-1 | . | . | CASIKLTGSKPQHF | TGCGCCAGCATTAAGTTGACAGGCTCTAAGCCCCAGCATTTT